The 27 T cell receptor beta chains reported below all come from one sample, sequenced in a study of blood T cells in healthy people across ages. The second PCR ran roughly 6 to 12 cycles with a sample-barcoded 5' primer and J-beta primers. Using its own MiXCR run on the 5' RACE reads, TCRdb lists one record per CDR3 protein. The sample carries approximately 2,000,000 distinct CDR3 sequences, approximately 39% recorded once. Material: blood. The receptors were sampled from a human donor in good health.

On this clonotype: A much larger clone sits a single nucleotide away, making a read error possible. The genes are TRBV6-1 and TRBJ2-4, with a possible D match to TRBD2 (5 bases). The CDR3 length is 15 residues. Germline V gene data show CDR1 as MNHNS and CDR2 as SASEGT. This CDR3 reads CASRLINLAKNTQYF. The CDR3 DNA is TGTGCCAGCAGGTTAATCAACCTAGCCAAAAACACTCAGTACTTC.

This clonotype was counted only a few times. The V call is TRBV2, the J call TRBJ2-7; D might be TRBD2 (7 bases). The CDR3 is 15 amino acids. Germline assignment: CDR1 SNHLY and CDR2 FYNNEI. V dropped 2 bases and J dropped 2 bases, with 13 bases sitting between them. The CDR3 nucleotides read TGTGCCAGCAGTGAATTGGGGGGGCCCCCCTACGAGCAGTACTTC. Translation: CASSELGGPPYEQYF.

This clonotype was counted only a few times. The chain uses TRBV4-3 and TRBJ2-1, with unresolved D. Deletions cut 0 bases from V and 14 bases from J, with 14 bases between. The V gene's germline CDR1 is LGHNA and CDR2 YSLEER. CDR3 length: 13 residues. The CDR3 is CASSQDLAGHEFF. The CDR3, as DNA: TGCGCCAGCAGCCAAGATCTGGCCGGGCATGAGTTCTTC.

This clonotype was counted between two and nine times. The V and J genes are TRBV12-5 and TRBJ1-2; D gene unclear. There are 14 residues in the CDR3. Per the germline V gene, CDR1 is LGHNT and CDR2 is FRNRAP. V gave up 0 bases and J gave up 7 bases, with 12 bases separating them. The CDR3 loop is CASGLVPDRGGYTF. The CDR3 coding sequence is TGTGCTAGTGGTTTGGTACCGGATCGGGGTGGCTACACCTTC.

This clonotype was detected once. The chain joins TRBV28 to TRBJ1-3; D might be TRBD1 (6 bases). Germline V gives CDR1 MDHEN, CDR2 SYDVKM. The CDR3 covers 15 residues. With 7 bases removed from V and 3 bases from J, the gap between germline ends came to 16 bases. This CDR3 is CASMLQGGGGNTIYF. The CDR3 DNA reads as TGTGCCAGCATGTTACAGGGTGGAGGTGGAAACACCATATATTTT. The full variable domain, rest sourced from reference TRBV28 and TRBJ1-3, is DVKVTQSSRYLVKRTGEKVFLECVQDMDHENMFWYRQDPGLGLRLIYFSYDVKMKEKGDIPEGYSVSREKKERFSLILESASTNQTSMYLCASMLQGGGGNTIYFGEGSWLTVV.

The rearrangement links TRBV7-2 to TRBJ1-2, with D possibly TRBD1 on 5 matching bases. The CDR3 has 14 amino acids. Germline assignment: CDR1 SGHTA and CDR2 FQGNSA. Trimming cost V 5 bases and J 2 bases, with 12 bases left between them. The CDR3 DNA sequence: TGTGCCAGCAGCGGAGGGGCCATGAACTATGGCTACACCTTC. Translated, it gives CASSGGAMNYGYTF.

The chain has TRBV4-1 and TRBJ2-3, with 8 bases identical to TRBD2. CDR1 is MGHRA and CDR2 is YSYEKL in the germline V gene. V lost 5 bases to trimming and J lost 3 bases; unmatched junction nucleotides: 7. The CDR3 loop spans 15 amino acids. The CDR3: CASSSTGGPTDTQYF. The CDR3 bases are TGCGCCAGCAGCTCAACGGGGGGGCCAACAGATACGCAGTATTTT.

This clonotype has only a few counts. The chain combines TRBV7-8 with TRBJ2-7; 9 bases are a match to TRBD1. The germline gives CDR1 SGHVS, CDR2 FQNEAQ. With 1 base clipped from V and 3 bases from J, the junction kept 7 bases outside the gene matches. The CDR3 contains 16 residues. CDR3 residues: CASSLDGTGYGYEQYF. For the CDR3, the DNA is TGTGCCAGCAGCTTAGATGGGACAGGGTACGGCTACGAGCAGTACTTC. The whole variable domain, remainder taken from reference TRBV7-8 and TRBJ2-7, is GAGVSQSPRYKVAKRGQDVALRCDPISGHVSLFWYQQALGQGPEFLTYFQNEAQLDKSGLPSDRFFAERPEGSVSTLKIQRTQQEDSAVYLCASSLDGTGYGYEQYFGPGTRLTVT.

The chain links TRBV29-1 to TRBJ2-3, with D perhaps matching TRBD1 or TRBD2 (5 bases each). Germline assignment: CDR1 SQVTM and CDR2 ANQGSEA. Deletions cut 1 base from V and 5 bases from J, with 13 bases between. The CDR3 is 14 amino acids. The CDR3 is CSVEGGGPRDTQYF. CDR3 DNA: TGCAGCGTTGAAGGGGGCGGGCCTAGAGATACGCAGTATTTT.

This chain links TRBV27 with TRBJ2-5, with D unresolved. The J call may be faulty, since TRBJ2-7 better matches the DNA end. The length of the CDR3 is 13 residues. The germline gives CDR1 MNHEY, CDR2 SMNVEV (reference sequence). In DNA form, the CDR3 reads TGTGCCAGCAGTTTATCCTATCTCGGCGAGCAGTACTTC. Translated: CASSLSYLGEQYF.

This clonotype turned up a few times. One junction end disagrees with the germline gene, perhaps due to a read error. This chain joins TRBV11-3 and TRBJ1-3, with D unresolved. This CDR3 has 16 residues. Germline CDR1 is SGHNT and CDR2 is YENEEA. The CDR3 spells CTSSLRMMNSGNTIYF. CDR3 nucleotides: TGTACCAGCAGCTTAAGGATGATGAATTCTGGAAACACCATATATTTT.

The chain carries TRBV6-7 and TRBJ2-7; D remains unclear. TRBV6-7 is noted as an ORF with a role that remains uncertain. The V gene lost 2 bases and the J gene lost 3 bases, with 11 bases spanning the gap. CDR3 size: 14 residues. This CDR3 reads CASSYTFGNYEQYF. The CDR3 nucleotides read TGTGCCAGCAGTTACACTTTCGGAAACTACGAGCAGTACTTC.

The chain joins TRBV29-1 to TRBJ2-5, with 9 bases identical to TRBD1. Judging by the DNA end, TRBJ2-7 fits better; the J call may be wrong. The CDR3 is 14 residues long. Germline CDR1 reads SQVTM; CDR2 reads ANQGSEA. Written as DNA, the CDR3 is TGCAGCGTCGGGAGGACAGGGGCGACATACGAGCAGTACTTC. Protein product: CSVGRTGATYEQYF.

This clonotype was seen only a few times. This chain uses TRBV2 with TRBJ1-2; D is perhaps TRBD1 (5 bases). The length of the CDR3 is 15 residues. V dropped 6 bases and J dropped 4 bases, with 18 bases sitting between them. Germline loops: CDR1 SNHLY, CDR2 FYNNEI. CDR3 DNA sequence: TGTGCCAGCAGCCCCTCTGGGACCAGACTCTATGGCTACACCTTC. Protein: CASSPSGTRLYGYTF.

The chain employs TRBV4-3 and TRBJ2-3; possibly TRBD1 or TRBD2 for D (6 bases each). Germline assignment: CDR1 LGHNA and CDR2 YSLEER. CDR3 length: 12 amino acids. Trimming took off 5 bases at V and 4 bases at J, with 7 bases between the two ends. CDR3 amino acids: CASSGGPDTQYF. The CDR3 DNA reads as TGCGCCAGCAGCGGGGGGCCAGATACGCAGTATTTT.

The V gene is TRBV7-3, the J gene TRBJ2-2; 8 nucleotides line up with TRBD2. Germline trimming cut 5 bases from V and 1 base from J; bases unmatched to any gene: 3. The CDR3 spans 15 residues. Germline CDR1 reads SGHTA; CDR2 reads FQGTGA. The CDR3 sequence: CASSPGLENTGELFF. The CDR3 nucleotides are TGTGCCAGCAGCCCGGGACTAGAGAACACCGGGGAGCTGTTTTTT.

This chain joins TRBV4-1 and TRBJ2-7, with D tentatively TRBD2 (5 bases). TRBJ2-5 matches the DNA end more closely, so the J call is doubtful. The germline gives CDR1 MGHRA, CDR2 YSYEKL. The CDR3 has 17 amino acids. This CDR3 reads CASSQAPVEAHPETQYF. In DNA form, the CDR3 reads TGCGCCAGCAGCCAAGCCCCTGTGGAGGCCCATCCAGAGACCCAGTACTTC.

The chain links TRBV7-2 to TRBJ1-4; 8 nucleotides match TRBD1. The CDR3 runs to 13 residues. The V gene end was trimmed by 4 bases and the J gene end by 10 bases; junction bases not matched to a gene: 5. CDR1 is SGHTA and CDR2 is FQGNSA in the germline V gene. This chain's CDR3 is CASSSSTGGKLFF. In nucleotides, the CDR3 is TGTGCCAGCAGCTCAAGCACAGGGGGAAAACTGTTTTTT.

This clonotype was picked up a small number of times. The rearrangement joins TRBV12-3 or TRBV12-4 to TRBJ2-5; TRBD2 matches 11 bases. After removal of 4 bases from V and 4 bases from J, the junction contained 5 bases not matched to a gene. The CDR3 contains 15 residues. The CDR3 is CASSSTSGVRETQYF. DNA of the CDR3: TGTGCCAGCAGTTCGACTAGCGGGGTTCGAGAGACCCAGTACTTC.

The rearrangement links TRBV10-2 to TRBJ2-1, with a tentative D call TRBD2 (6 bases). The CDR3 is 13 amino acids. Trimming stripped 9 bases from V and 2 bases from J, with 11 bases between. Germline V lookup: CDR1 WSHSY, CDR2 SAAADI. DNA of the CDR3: TGCGCCAGTGCGGACTACGCCTACAATGAGCAGTTCTTC. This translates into CASADYAYNEQFF.

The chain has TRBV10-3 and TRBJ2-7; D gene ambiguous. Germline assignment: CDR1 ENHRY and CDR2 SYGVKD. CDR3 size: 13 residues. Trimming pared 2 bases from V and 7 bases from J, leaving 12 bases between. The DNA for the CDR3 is TGTGCCATCAGTGAGGGACGACCTGGGGAGCAGTACTTC. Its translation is CAISEGRPGEQYF.

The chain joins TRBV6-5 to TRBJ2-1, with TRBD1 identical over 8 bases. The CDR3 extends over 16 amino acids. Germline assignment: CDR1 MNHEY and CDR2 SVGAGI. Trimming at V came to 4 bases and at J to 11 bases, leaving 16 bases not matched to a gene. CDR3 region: CASSSPSHRGNNKQFF. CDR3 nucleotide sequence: TGTGCCAGCAGTTCTCCGAGCCACAGGGGGAATAATAAGCAGTTCTTC.

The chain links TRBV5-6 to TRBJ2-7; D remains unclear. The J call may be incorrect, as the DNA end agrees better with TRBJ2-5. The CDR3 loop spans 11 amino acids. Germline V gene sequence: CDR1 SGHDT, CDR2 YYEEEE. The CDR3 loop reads CASRFGKTQYF. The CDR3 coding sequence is TGTGCCAGCAGATTTGGGAAGACCCAGTACTTC.

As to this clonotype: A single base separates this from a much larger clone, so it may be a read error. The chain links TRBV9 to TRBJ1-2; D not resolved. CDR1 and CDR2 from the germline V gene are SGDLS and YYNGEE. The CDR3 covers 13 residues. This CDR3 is CASNVSHDYGYTF. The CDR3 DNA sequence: TGTGCCAGCAACGTATCGCATGACTATGGCTACACCTTC.

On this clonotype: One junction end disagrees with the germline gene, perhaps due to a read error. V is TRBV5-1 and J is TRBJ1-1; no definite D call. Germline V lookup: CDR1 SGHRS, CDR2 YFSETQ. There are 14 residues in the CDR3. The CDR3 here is CASNLKVGDTEAFF. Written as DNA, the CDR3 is TGCGCCAGCAACTTGAAGGTCGGGGACACTGAAGCTTTCTTT.

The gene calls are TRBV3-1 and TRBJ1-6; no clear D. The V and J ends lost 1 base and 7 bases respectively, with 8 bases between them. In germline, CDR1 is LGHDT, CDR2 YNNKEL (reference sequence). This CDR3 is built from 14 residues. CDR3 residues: CASSQGRGNSPLHF. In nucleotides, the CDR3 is TGTGCCAGCAGCCAAGGACGGGGAAATTCACCCCTCCACTTT.

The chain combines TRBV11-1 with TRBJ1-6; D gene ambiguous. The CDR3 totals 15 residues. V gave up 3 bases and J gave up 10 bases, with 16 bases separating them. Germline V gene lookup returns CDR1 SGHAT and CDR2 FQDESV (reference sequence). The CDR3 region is CASSLNLRTRSPLHF. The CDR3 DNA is TGTGCCAGCAGCTTGAATCTGCGTACTAGGTCACCCCTCCACTTT. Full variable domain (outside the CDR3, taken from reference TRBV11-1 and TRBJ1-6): EAEVAQSPRYKITEKSQAVAFWCDPISGHATLYWYRQILGQGPELLVQFQDESVVDDSQLPKDRFSAERLKGVDSTLKIQPAELGDSAMYLCASSLNLRTRSPLHFGNGTRLTVT.